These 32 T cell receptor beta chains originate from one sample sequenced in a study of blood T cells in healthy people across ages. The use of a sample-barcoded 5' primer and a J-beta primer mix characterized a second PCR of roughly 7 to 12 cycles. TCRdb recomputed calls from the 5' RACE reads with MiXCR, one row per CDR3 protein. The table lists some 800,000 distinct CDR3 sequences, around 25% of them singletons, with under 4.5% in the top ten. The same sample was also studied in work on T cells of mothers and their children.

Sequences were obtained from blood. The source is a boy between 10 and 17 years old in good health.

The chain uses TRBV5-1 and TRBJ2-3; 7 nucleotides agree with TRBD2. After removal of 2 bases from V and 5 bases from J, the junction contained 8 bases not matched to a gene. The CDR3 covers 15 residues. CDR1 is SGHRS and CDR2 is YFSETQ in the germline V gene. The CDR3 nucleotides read TGCGCCAGCAGCTTTCGGGGGAGGGCCGAAGATACGCAGTATTTT. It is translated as CASSFRGRAEDTQYF.

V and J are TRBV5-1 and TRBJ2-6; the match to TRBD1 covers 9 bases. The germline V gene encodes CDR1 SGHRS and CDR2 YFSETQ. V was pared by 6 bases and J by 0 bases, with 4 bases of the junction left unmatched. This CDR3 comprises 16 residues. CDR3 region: CASTWTGASGANVLTF. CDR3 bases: TGCGCCAGCACCTGGACAGGGGCCTCTGGGGCCAACGTCCTGACTTTC.

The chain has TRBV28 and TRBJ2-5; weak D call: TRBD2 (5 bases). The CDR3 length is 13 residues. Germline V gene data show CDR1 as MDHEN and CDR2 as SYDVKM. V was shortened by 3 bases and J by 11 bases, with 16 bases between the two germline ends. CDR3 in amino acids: CASSFLGAEQQYF. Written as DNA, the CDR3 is TGTGCCAGCAGTTTTTTAGGAGCGGAACAGCAGTACTTC.

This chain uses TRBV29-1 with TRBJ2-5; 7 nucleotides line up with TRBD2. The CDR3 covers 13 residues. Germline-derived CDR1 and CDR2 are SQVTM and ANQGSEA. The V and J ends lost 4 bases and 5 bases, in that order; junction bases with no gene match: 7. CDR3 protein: CSVGDGGGETQYF. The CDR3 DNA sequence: TGCAGCGTTGGGGACGGCGGGGGTGAGACCCAGTACTTC.

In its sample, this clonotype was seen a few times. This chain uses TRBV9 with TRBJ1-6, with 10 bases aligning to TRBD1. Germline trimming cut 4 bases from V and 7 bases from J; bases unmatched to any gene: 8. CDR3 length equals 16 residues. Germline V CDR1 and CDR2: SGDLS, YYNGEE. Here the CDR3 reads CASSPRGQGINSPLHF. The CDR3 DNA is TGTGCCAGCAGCCCCCGGGGACAGGGGATCAATTCACCCCTCCACTTT.

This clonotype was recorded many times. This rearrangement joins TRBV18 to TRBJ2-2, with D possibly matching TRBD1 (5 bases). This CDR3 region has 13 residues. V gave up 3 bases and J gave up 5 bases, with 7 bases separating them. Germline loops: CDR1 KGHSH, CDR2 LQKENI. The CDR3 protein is CASSPQGTGELFF. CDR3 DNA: TGTGCCAGCTCACCCCAGGGAACCGGGGAGCTGTTTTTT.

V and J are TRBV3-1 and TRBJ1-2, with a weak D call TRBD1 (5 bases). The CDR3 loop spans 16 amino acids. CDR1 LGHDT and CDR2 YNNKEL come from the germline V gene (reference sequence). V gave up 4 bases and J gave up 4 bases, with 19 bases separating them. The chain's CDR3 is CASSPYLRVTIYGYTF. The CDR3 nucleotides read TGTGCCAGCAGCCCATACCTCAGGGTAACGATCTATGGCTACACCTTC.

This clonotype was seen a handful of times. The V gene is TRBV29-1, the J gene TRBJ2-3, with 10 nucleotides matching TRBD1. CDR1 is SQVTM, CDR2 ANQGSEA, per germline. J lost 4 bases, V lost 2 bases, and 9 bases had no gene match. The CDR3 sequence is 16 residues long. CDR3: CSVEIRRTGGADTQYF. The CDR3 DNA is TGCAGCGTTGAAATCAGGCGGACAGGGGGTGCAGATACGCAGTATTTT.

Here the CDR3 reads CASSADIGYTF. In DNA form, the CDR3 reads TGTGCCAGCAGCGCGGACATCGGCTACACCTTC. J is TRBJ1-2 and V is TRBV2; possibly TRBD1 for D (5 bases). Trimming shortened V by 6 bases and J by 8 bases, and 10 bases separated the two germline ends. The germline V gene has CDR1 SNHLY and CDR2 FYNNEI. The CDR3 totals 11 residues.

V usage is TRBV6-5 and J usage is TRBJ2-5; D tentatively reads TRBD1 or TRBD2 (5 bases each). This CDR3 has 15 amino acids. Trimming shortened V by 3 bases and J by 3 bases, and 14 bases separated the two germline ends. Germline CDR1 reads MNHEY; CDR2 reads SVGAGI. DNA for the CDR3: TGTGCCAGCAGTTATCTGAGGGGCAGCGAAGAGACCCAGTACTTC. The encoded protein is CASSYLRGSEETQYF.

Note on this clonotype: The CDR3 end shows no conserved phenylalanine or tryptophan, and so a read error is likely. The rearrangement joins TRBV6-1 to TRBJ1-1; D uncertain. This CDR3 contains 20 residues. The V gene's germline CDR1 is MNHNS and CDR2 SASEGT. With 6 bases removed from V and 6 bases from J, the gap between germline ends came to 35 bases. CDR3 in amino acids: CASSPMGGRKVSGSKAEAFS. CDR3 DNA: TGTGCCAGCAGCCCAATGGGTGGCAGGAAGGTTTCGGGGTCCAAGGCTGAAGCTTTCTCT.

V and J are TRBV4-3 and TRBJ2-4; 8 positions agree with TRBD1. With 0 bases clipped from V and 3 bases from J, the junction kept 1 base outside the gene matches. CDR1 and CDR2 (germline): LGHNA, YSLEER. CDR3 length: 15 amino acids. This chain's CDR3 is CASSQETGVKNIQYF. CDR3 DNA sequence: TGCGCCAGCAGCCAAGAGACAGGGGTCAAAAACATTCAGTACTTC.

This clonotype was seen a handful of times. CDR3 protein: CASSYGRAGEQYF. In nucleotides, the CDR3 is TGTGCCAGCAGTTACGGCAGGGCCGGAGAGCAGTACTTC. The genes are TRBV6-5 and TRBJ2-5, with D possibly TRBD1 on 5 matching bases. There are 13 residues in the CDR3. V dropped 2 bases and J dropped 11 bases, with 15 bases sitting between them. Germline lookup yields CDR1 MNHEY and CDR2 SVGAGI.

The CDR3 loop reads CSARTPGQSNQPQHF. CDR3 in DNA: TGCAGTGCTAGAACTCCGGGACAGTCGAATCAGCCCCAGCATTTT. J is TRBJ1-5 and V is TRBV20-1; 7 bases agree with TRBD1. Germline V gene data show CDR1 as DFQATT and CDR2 as SNEGSKA (reference sequence). The CDR3 extends over 15 amino acids. V was pared by 2 bases and J by 4 bases, with 8 bases of the junction left unmatched.

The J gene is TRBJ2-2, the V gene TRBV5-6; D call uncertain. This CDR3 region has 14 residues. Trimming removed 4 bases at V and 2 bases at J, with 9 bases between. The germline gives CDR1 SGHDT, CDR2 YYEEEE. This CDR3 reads CASSVGHNTGELFF. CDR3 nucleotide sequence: TGTGCCAGCAGCGTCGGTCACAACACCGGGGAGCTGTTTTTT.

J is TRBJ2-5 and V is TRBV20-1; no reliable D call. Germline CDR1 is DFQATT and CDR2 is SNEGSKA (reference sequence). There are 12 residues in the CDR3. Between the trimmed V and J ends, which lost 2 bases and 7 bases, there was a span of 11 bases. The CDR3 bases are TGCAGTGCTAGACCAGTCTTGGGGACCCAGTACTTC. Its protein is CSARPVLGTQYF.

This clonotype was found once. The CDR3 reads CASSFPLAGANYNEQFF. CDR3 coding DNA: TGTGCCAGCAGTTTTCCCTTAGCGGGGGCCAATTACAATGAGCAGTTCTTC. The chain is built from TRBV28 and TRBJ2-1; TRBD2 matches 9 bases. Germline V CDR1 and CDR2: MDHEN, SYDVKM. The V and J ends lost 3 bases and 4 bases, in that order; junction bases with no gene match: 10. This CDR3 is 17 amino acids long.

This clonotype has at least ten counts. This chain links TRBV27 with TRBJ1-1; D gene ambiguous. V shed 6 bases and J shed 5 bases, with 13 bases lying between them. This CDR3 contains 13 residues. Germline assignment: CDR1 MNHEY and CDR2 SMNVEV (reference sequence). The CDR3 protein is CASSQGGRTEAFF. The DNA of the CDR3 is TGTGCCAGCAGCCAAGGAGGAAGGACTGAAGCTTTCTTT.

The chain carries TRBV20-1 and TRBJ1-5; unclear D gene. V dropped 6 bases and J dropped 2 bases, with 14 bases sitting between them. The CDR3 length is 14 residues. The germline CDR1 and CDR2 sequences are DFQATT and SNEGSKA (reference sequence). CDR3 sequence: CSAYERIGNQPQHF. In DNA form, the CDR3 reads TGCAGTGCCTACGAACGGATTGGCAATCAGCCCCAGCATTTT.

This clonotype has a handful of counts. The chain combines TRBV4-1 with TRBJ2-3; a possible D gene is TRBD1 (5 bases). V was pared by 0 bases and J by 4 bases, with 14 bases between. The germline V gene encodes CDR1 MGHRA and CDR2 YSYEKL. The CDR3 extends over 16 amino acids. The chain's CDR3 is CASSQDVGRVADTQYF. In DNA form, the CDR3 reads TGCGCCAGCAGCCAAGATGTCGGCAGGGTAGCAGATACGCAGTATTTT.

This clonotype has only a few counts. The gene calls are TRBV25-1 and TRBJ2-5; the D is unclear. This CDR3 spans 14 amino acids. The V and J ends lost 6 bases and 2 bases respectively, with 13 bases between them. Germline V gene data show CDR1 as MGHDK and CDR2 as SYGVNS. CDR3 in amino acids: CASSRDTSQETQYF. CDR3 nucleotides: TGTGCCAGCAGCCGAGACACCAGTCAAGAGACCCAGTACTTC.

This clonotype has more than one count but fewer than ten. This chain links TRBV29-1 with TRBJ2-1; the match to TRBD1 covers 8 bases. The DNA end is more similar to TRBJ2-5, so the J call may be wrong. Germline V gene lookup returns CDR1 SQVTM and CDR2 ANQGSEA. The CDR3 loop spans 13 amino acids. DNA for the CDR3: TGCAGCGCATGGACAGGGCCGGGGGAGACCCAGTACTTC. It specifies CSAWTGPGETQYF.

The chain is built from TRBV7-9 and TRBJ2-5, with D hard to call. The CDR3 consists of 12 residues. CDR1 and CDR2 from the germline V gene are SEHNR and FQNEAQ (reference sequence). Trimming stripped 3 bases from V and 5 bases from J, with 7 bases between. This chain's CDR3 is CASSFLTETQYF. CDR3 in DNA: TGTGCCAGCAGCTTCCTAACGGAGACCCAGTACTTC.

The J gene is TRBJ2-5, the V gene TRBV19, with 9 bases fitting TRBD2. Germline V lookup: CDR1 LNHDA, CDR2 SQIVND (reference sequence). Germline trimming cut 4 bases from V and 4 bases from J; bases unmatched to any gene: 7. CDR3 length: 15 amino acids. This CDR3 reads CASSTDSGSGETQYF. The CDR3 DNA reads TGTGCCAGTAGTACAGATAGCGGGAGCGGAGAGACCCAGTACTTC.

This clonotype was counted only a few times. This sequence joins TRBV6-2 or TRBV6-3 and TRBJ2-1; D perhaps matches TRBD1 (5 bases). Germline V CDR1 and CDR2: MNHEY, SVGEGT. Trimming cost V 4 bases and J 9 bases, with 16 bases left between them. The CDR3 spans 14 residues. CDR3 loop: CASSFPPDRFEQFF. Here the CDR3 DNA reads TGTGCCAGCAGTTTCCCCCCCGACAGATTTGAGCAGTTCTTC.

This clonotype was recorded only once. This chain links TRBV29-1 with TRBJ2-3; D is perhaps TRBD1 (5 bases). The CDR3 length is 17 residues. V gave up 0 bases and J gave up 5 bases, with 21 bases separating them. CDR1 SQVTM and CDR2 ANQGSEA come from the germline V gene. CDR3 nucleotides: TGCAGCGTTGAAGATGGCCGCCGGTCAGGGCTCGGAGATACGCAGTATTTT. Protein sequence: CSVEDGRRSGLGDTQYF.

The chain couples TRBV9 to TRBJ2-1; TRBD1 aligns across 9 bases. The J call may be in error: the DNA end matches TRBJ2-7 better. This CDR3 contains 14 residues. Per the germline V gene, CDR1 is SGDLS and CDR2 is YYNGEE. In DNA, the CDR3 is TGTGCCAGCAGCGGCCGGGACAGGGCCTACGAGCAGTACTTC. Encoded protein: CASSGRDRAYEQYF.

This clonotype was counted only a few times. The CDR3 DNA follows: TGTGCCAGTAGTATGAGCGGGACAGGCAACTACACCTTC. Encoded protein: CASSMSGTGNYTF. The chain joins TRBV19 to TRBJ1-2, with TRBD1 matching 8 bases. The CDR3 covers 13 residues. The germline gives CDR1 LNHDA, CDR2 SQIVND (reference sequence). With V trimmed by 3 bases and J by 10 bases, 7 bases remained unmatched. Drawing the rest from reference TRBV19 and TRBJ1-2, the complete variable domain is DGGITQSPKYLFRKEGQNVTLSCEQNLNHDAMYWYRQDPGQGLRLIYYSQIVNDFQKGDIAEGYSVSREKKESFPLTVTSAQKNPTAFYLCASSMSGTGNYTFGSGTRLTVV.

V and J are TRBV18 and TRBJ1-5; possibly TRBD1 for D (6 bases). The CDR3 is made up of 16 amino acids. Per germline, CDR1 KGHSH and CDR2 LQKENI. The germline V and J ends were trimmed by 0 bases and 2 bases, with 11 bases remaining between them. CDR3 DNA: TGTGCCAGCTCACCACCGGGGGCCTCAGGCAATCAGCCCCAGCATTTT. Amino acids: CASSPPGASGNQPQHF.

CDR3 protein: CASSPGTGLKYTEAFF. The CDR3 region has the DNA TGTGCCAGCAGCCCCGGGACAGGGCTTAAGTACACTGAAGCTTTCTTT. The chain carries TRBV5-6 and TRBJ1-1; 9 nucleotides match TRBD1. The V segment lost 4 bases and the J segment 3 bases; nucleotides outside the gene matches: 10. Germline lookup yields CDR1 SGHDT and CDR2 YYEEEE. The CDR3 loop spans 16 amino acids.

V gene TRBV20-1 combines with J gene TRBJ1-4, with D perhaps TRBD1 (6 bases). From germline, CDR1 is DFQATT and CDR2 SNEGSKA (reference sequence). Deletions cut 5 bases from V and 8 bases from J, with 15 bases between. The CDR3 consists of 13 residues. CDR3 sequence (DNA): TGCAGTGCTTACAGGGCCTTAAGAGAAAAACTGTTTTTT. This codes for CSAYRALREKLFF.

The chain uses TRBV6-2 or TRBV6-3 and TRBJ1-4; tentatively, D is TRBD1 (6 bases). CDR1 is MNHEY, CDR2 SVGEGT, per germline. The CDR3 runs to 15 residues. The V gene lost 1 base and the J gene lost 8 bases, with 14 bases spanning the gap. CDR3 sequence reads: CASSYLRGTQEKLFF. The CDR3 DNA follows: TGTGCCAGCAGTTACTTGAGAGGGACACAGGAAAAACTGTTTTTT.